The clone carrying this T cell receptor (beta chain) was recorded only once. Its specificity is not known. During the collection period, no donor immune events like infections were recorded. The data belong to a study of identifying expanded T cells in peripheral blood. Whole-study results and caveats: Across healthy donors, higher total template counts meant significantly greater roughly two-week count variance.

CDR3 size: 18 residues. The repertoire was sequenced with immunoSEQ multiplex PCR; TCRdb's copy has only in-frame clones and lacks some. The data show tens of thousands of clones, with about 91% seen just once and approximately 2.6% held by the top ten. This receptor was identified in a person between 18 and 75 years old in good health. Material for sequencing was blood. J is TRBJ2-7 and V is TRBV21-1; TRBD2 reflects the table's D call only, with no check against the DNA. TRBV21-1 is classified as a pseudogene. CDR3 sequence: CASSRAGFSGTHTYEQYF. DNA for the CDR3: TGTGCCAGCAGCCGGGCCGGATTTAGCGGGACCCACACCTACGAGCAGTACTTC.